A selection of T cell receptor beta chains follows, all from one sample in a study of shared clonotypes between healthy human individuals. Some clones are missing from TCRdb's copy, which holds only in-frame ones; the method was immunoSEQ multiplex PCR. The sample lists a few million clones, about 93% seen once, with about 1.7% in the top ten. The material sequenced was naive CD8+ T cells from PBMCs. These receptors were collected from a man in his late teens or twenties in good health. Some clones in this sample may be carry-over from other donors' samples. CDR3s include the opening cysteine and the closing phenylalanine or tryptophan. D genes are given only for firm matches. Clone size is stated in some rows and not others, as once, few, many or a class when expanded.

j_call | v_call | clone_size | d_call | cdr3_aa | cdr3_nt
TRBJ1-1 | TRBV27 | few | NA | CASSFGANTEAFF | TGTGCCAGCAGTTTCGGGGCGAACACTGAAGCTTTCTTT
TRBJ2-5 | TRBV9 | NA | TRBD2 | CASSGLAGERGRETQYF | TGTGCCAGCAGCGGACTAGCGGGAGAGAGGGGTCGAGAGACCCAGTACTTC
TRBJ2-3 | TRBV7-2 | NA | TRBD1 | CASSYSGTGGDTQYF | TGTGCCAGCAGCTATAGTGGGACAGGGGGCGATACGCAGTATTTT
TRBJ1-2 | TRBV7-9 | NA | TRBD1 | CATPGDRGNGYTF | TGTGCCACCCCAGGGGACAGGGGGAATGGCTACACCTTC
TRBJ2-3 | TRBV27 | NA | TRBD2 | CASSNPWLAVSDTQYF | TGTGCCAGCAGTAACCCATGGCTAGCGGTTTCAGATACGCAGTATTTT
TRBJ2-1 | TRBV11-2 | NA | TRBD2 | CASSHPGTSGRAGEQFF | TGTGCCAGCAGCCACCCCGGGACTAGCGGGAGGGCAGGGGAGCAGTTCTTC
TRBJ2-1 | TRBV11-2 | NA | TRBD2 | CASSSPGLAGVVEQFF | TGTGCCAGCAGCTCCCCGGGACTAGCGGGAGTAGTAGAGCAGTTCTTC
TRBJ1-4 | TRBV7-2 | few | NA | CASQSTNEKLFF | TGTGCCAGCCAATCTACTAATGAAAAACTGTTTTTT
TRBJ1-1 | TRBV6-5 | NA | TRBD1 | CASSRGQGEAEAFF | TGTGCCAGCAGCCGTGGACAGGGGGAAGCTGAAGCTTTCTTT
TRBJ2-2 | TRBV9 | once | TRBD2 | CASSLRLAGEFTGELFF | TGTGCCAGCAGCCTCCGACTAGCGGGAGAGTTCACCGGGGAGCTGTTTTTT
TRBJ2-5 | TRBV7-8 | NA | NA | CASSLVRAEGRRETQYF | TGTGCCAGCAGCTTAGTTCGAGCGGAGGGGAGGAGAGAGACCCAGTACTTC
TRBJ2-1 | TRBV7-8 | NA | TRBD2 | CASSLGGLADYNEQFF | TGTGCCAGCAGCTTAGGGGGACTAGCAGACTACAATGAGCAGTTCTTC
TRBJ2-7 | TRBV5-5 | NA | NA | CASSTDRSYEQYF | TGTGCCAGCAGCACCGACAGGTCCTACGAGCAGTACTTC
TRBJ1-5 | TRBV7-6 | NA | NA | CASSLGQNQPQHF | TGTGCCAGCAGCTTAGGACAGAATCAGCCCCAGCATTTT
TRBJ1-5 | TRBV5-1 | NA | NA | CASSPDWGQPQHF | TGCGCCAGCAGCCCCGATTGGGGTCAGCCCCAGCATTTT
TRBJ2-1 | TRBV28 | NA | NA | CASSPGSGENYNEQFF | TGTGCCAGCAGCCCCGGATCGGGAGAGAACTACAATGAGCAGTTCTTC
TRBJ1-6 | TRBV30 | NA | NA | CAWSGLGHSPLHF | TGTGCCTGGAGTGGATTGGGTCATTCACCCCTCCACTTT
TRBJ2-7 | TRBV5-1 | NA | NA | CASSSAPLGGLDYEQYF | TGCGCCAGCAGCTCAGCCCCCTTAGGGGGACTGGACTACGAGCAGTACTTC
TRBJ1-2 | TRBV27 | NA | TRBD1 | CASSLRAPGTEYGYTF | TGTGCCAGCAGCCTTAGGGCGCCAGGGACAGAATATGGCTACACCTTC
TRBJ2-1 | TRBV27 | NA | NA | CASSLSGPNEQFF | TGTGCCAGCAGTTTATCGGGGCCTAATGAGCAGTTCTTC
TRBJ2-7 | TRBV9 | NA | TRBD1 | CASSVGGDRANEQYF | TGTGCCAGCAGCGTGGGTGGGGACAGGGCAAACGAGCAGTACTTC
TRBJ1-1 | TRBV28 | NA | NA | CASSLGVRTLNTEAFF | TGTGCCAGCAGTTTAGGAGTTCGAACCTTGAACACTGAAGCTTTCTTT
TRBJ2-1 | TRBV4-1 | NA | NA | CASSPRLASGNNEQFF | TGCGCCAGCAGCCCGCGCCTAGCCTCGGGTAACAATGAGCAGTTCTTC
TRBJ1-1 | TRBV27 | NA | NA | CASSLWGGETTEAFF | TGTGCCAGCAGTTTATGGGGGGGCGAGACCACTGAAGCTTTCTTT
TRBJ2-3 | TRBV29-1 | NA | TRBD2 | CSAVTSLGLADTDTQYF | TGCAGCGCTGTGACGTCCCTTGGACTAGCAGACACAGATACGCAGTATTTT
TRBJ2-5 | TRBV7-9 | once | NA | CASSLVVLPIETQYF | TGTGCCAGCAGCTTAGTGGTGCTCCCTATTGAGACCCAGTACTTC
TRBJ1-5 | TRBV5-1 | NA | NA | CASSLAGGPQHF | TGCGCCAGCAGCTTGGCCGGAGGGCCCCAGCATTTT
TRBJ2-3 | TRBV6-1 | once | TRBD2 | CASRRLAGGPDTQYF | TGTGCCAGCAGAAGACTAGCGGGAGGTCCAGATACGCAGTATTTT
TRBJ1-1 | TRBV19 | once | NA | CASSISANTEAFF | TGTGCCAGTAGTATCTCTGCGAACACTGAAGCTTTCTTT
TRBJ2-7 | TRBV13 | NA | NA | CASSPGTESSYEQYF | TGTGCCAGCAGCCCAGGGACCGAGAGCTCCTACGAGCAGTACTTC
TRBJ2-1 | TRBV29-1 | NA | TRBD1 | CSVGTGLFHNEQFF | TGCAGCGTTGGGACAGGGCTTTTTCACAATGAGCAGTTCTTC
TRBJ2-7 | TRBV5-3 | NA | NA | CARSSPSDRTYEQYF | TGTGCCAGAAGTTCCCCTAGTGACAGAACCTACGAGCAGTACTTC
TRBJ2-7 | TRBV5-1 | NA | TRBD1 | CASSFGTGPYEQYF | TGCGCCAGCAGCTTTGGGACAGGACCCTACGAGCAGTACTTC
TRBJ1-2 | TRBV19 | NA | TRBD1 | CASRSDRGKPYGYTF | TGTGCCAGTAGATCTGACAGGGGGAAGCCCTATGGCTACACCTTC
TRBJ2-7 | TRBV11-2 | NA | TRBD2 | CASSLSVGGNYEQYF | TGTGCCAGCAGCTTAAGTGTCGGGGGGAACTACGAGCAGTACTTC
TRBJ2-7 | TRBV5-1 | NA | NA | CASSTKPPGGAEQYF | TGCGCCAGCAGCACAAAACCCCCGGGGGGCGCGGAGCAGTACTTC
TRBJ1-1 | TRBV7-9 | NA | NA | CASSHGNTEAFF | TGTGCCAGCAGCCACGGCAACACTGAAGCTTTCTTT
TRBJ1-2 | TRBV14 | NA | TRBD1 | CASSQGRTGPSGGYTF | TGTGCCAGCAGCCAAGGCCGGACAGGGCCCTCGGGGGGCTACACCTTC
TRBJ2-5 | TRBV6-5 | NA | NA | CASSPLTERETQYF | TGTGCCAGCAGTCCGCTGACCGAGCGGGAGACCCAGTACTTC
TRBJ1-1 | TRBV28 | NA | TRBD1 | CASSDLQGARTEAFF | TGTGCCAGCAGTGACTTACAGGGGGCGCGCACTGAAGCTTTCTTT
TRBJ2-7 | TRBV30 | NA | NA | CAWGESSYEQYF | TGTGCCTGGGGTGAGAGCTCCTACGAGCAGTACTTC